Each of the 28 T cell receptor beta chains below was sequenced from the same sample in a study of T cell responses to AZD1222 COVID-19 vaccine. Sequencing used immunoSEQ multiplex PCR; TCRdb keeps in-frame clones, though not all of them. The repertoire holds about 110,000 clones, with about 92% as singletons. The source material was peripheral blood, sampled 28 days after the second AZD1222 dose. The receptors derive from an adult who received the AZD1222 COVID-19 vaccine.

This clone was seen only once. V is TRBV19 and J is TRBJ2-7; D uncertain. This CDR3 comprises 12 residues. CDR1 is LNHDA, CDR2 SQIVND, per germline (reference sequence). Trimming pared 0 bases from V and 5 bases from J, leaving 5 bases between. The CDR3 sequence is CASSIDPHEQYF. CDR3 DNA: TGTGCCAGTAGTATAGATCCCCACGAGCAGTACTTC.

The chain recombines TRBV5-1 with TRBJ2-1; D uncertain. The CDR3 covers 17 residues. The germline V gene has CDR1 SGHRS and CDR2 YFSETQ. Trimming removed 0 bases at V and 1 base at J, with 14 bases between. CDR3 bases: TGCGCCAGCAGCTTGGCCAGAAGGACGGCGTCCTACAATGAGCAGTTCTTC. Its translation: CASSLARRTASYNEQFF.

The CDR3 is CASSLAGASNTEAFF. The CDR3 nucleotides read TGTGCCAGCAGCTTGGCCGGGGCCTCAAACACTGAAGCTTTCTTT. The chain uses TRBV7-6 and TRBJ1-1; tentative D call: TRBD1 (5 bases). The germline CDR1 and CDR2 sequences are SGHVS and FNYEAQ. V lost 3 bases and J 2 bases, leaving 13 bases between the germline ends. There are 15 residues in the CDR3.

The chain is built from TRBV2 and TRBJ2-3; D is undetermined. V dropped 6 bases and J dropped 4 bases, with 11 bases sitting between them. The CDR3 totals 13 residues. Germline CDR1 is SNHLY and CDR2 is FYNNEI. CDR3 amino acids: CASRYSGPDTQYF. The CDR3 DNA is TGTGCCAGCAGGTATTCCGGGCCAGATACGCAGTATTTT.

The chain has TRBV7-9 and TRBJ2-3, with 12 bases that match TRBD2. V dropped 5 bases and J dropped 0; count of bases not matched to a gene: 6. The CDR3 contains 17 residues. Germline-derived CDR1 and CDR2 are SEHNR and FQNEAQ (reference sequence). The CDR3: CASSPRTSGTSTDTQYF. The CDR3 nucleotides read TGTGCCAGCAGCCCGCGGACTAGCGGGACTAGCACAGATACGCAGTATTTT.

The chain combines TRBV5-4 with TRBJ2-7; 10 bases agree with TRBD2. The V and J ends lost 3 bases and 3 bases, in that order; junction bases with no gene match: 6. Germline-derived CDR1 and CDR2 are SGHNT and YYREEE (reference sequence). This CDR3 contains 15 residues. The CDR3 loop reads CASSSRASGGYEQYF. CDR3 in DNA: TGTGCCAGCAGCTCGAGGGCTAGCGGGGGCTACGAGCAGTACTTC.

This sequence joins TRBV7-9 and TRBJ2-1; D may be TRBD1 (6 bases). Trimming shortened V by 4 bases and J by 4 bases, and 14 bases separated the two germline ends. The CDR3 is made up of 15 amino acids. Germline assignment: CDR1 SEHNR and CDR2 FQNEAQ (reference sequence). In DNA form, the CDR3 reads TGTGCCAGCAGCTCGCCGGCAGGGGCATACAATGAGCAGTTCTTC. Protein product: CASSSPAGAYNEQFF.

As regards this clone: Within the sample, other DNA sequences also encode this same CDR3. The genes are TRBV6-5 and TRBJ2-7; D not certain. This CDR3 contains 10 residues. Between the trimmed V and J ends, which lost 9 bases and 3 bases, there was a span of 6 bases. Germline CDR1 is MNHEY and CDR2 is SVGAGI. This CDR3 is CASSYYEQYF. The DNA for the CDR3 is TGTGCCAGTTCATACTACGAGCAGTACTTC.

This chain uses TRBV4-2 with TRBJ2-7; D is unclear. V gave up 1 base and J gave up 5 bases, with 6 bases separating them. Germline V gives CDR1 LGHNA, CDR2 YNFKEQ. The length of the CDR3 is 12 residues. CDR3 in amino acids: CASSQGGDEQYF. The CDR3 DNA follows: TGTGCCAGCAGCCAAGGTGGGGACGAGCAGTACTTC.

This chain joins TRBV7-9 and TRBJ1-2; D is uncertain. The CDR3 covers 14 residues. Trimming took off 2 bases at V and 7 bases at J, with 14 bases between the two ends. Germline V gives CDR1 SEHNR, CDR2 FQNEAQ (reference sequence). The CDR3 reads CASSLLQALTGYTF. In nucleotides, the CDR3 is TGTGCCAGCAGCTTATTACAAGCCCTCACTGGCTACACCTTC.

This chain uses TRBV7-8 with TRBJ2-2; TRBD1 is a possible D gene (6 bases). The V end lost 2 bases, the J end lost 6 bases, and 10 bases lay between the germline ends. The CDR3 spans 14 residues. Germline CDR1 is SGHVS and CDR2 is FQNEAQ. CDR3 in amino acids: CASSLIEGAGELFF. CDR3 nucleotides: TGTGCCAGCAGCTTAATAGAGGGGGCCGGGGAGCTGTTTTTT.

V is TRBV18 and J is TRBJ1-2; 10 bases map to TRBD1. V was pared by 1 base and J by 6 bases, with 5 bases of the junction left unmatched. The CDR3 spans 15 residues. CDR1 is KGHSH and CDR2 is LQKENI in the germline V gene. This CDR3 is CASSPRGQGLDGYTF. CDR3 sequence (DNA): TGTGCCAGCTCACCACGGGGACAGGGGCTGGATGGCTACACCTTC.

This chain connects TRBV6-5 to TRBJ2-3; D is possibly TRBD2 (5 bases). The CDR3 covers 15 residues. Germline V gene data show CDR1 as MNHEY and CDR2 as SVGAGI. V lost 0 bases, J lost 0 bases, and 7 bases lay in between. The CDR3 region is CASSYSRTSTDTQYF. DNA for the CDR3: TGTGCCAGCAGTTACTCAAGGACTAGCACAGATACGCAGTATTTT.

This clone appeared a single time. The rearrangement joins TRBV19 to TRBJ2-2; tentatively, D is TRBD1 (6 bases). Trimming removed 5 bases at V and 11 bases at J, with 15 bases between. CDR1 is LNHDA and CDR2 is SQIVND in the germline V gene (reference sequence). The CDR3 spans 13 residues. This CDR3 is CASSVNRAPELFF. CDR3 in DNA: TGTGCCAGTAGTGTTAACAGGGCCCCCGAGCTGTTTTTT.

The V call is TRBV5-1, the J call TRBJ1-6; D is uncertain. V lost 1 base and J lost 7, with 9 bases in between. The CDR3 loop spans 14 amino acids. CDR1 is SGHRS, CDR2 YFSETQ, per germline. CDR3 in amino acids: CASSLSGRNSPLHF. As DNA, the CDR3 is TGCGCCAGCAGCTTGAGCGGGCGGAATTCACCCCTCCACTTT.

V and J are TRBV27 and TRBJ2-1, with D perhaps matching TRBD2 (7 bases). The V gene's germline CDR1 is MNHEY and CDR2 SMNVEV (reference sequence). Trimming took 5 bases from V and 6 from J, leaving 20 bases between them. CDR3 length equals 16 residues. The CDR3 reads CASSPGWAGASNEQFF. For the CDR3, the DNA is TGTGCCAGCAGTCCCGGATGGGCGGGGGCCTCCAATGAGCAGTTCTTC.

This chain uses TRBV14 with TRBJ2-3; tentative D call: TRBD2 (6 bases). The CDR3 sequence is 14 residues long. CDR1 is SGHDN and CDR2 is FVKESK in the germline V gene. V lost 1 base to trimming and J lost 3 bases, with 8 bases between them. CDR3 sequence: CASSQALATDTQYF. CDR3 nucleotide sequence: TGTGCCAGCAGCCAAGCGCTAGCGACAGATACGCAGTATTTT.

The chain recombines TRBV6-5 with TRBJ2-3; D is unresolved. The CDR3 runs to 14 residues. Trimming took 0 bases from V and 6 from J, leaving 10 bases between them. CDR1 and CDR2 from the germline V gene are MNHEY and SVGAGI. The CDR3: CASSYSRHLDTQYF. DNA of the CDR3: TGTGCCAGCAGTTACTCAAGACATCTGGATACGCAGTATTTT.

The genes are TRBV9 and TRBJ2-3; no clear D gene. Deletions cut 4 bases from V and 5 bases from J, with 14 bases between. This CDR3 contains 14 residues. Germline lookup yields CDR1 SGDLS and CDR2 YYNGEE. The CDR3 sequence: CASSSRWLGDTQYF. Written as DNA, the CDR3 is TGTGCCAGCAGCTCCCGCTGGTTGGGAGATACGCAGTATTTT.

The V call is TRBV19, the J call TRBJ2-3; unclear D gene. V lost 5 bases, J lost 4 bases, and 13 bases lay in between. Germline CDR1 and CDR2: LNHDA and SQIVND (reference sequence). The CDR3 is 14 amino acids. CDR3 sequence reads: CASSSPPLPDTQYF. The CDR3 DNA is TGTGCCAGTAGTTCCCCCCCCCTGCCAGATACGCAGTATTTT.

The V and J genes are TRBV3-1 (or the pseudogene TRBV3-2) and TRBJ2-4; maybe TRBD1 (6 bases). The CDR3 contains 15 residues. Germline V lookup: CDR1 LGHDT, CDR2 YNNKEL (reference sequence). V shed 4 bases and J shed 7 bases, with 17 bases lying between them. The CDR3 loop is CASSLYRDPLNIQYF. DNA for the CDR3: TGTGCCAGCAGCCTCTACAGGGACCCCCTGAACATTCAGTACTTC.

The chain combines TRBV11-2 with TRBJ2-1; no clear D gene. V dropped 0 bases and J dropped 9 bases, with 9 bases sitting between them. Germline-derived CDR1 and CDR2 are SGHAT and FQNNGV. The CDR3 has 13 residues. The CDR3 nucleotides are TGTGCCAGCAGCTTAGAGGAGTGGGTTGAGCAGTTCTTC. Encoded protein: CASSLEEWVEQFF.

The genes are TRBV5-4 and TRBJ1-2; possible D gene TRBD1, 5 bases. Deletions cut 6 bases from V and 0 bases from J, with 18 bases between. Germline CDR1 SGHNT, CDR2 YYREEE (reference sequence). This CDR3 has 16 residues. The CDR3 bases are TGTGCCAGCATTGGCACAGGCGCGGACCCTAACTATGGCTACACCTTC. This encodes CASIGTGADPNYGYTF.

In nucleotides, the CDR3 is TGTGCCACTGCACCGGGACGAAGCACAGATACGCAGTATTTT. Encoded protein: CATAPGRSTDTQYF. V usage is TRBV19 and J usage is TRBJ2-3; D could derive from TRBD1 or TRBD2 (5 bases each). Trimming stripped 10 bases from V and 0 bases from J, with 14 bases between. Per germline, CDR1 LNHDA and CDR2 SQIVND (reference sequence). The CDR3 totals 14 residues.

This chain joins TRBV7-9 and TRBJ1-2, with D possibly matching TRBD1 (5 bases). Germline CDR1 is SEHNR and CDR2 is FQNEAQ (reference sequence). The ends were cut back, 2 bases at V and 4 bases at J, with 8 bases in the middle. This CDR3 has 13 amino acids. The CDR3 loop is CASSLRDFYGYTF. CDR3 sequence (DNA): TGTGCCAGCAGCTTAAGGGACTTCTATGGCTACACCTTC.

The CDR3 sequence is CASSLVPYPTGELFF. The CDR3 DNA reads as TGTGCCAGCAGCTTAGTTCCTTACCCTACCGGGGAGCTGTTTTTT. The chain combines TRBV7-2 with TRBJ2-2; D not certain. V lost 1 base and J lost 5, with 11 bases in between. CDR3 length: 15 residues. Germline V gene lookup returns CDR1 SGHTA and CDR2 FQGNSA.

This chain joins TRBV6-5 and TRBJ1-5; D uncertain. The CDR3 length is 13 residues. Per the germline V gene, CDR1 is MNHEY and CDR2 is SVGAGI. Trimming pared 3 bases from V and 7 bases from J, leaving 10 bases between. Here the CDR3 reads CASSYGEYQPQHF. Here the CDR3 DNA reads TGTGCCAGCAGTTATGGAGAATACCAGCCCCAGCATTTT.

This chain uses TRBV28 with TRBJ2-6; no reliable D call. Trimming pared 4 bases from V and 3 bases from J, leaving 4 bases between. The CDR3 covers 13 residues. The germline CDR1 and CDR2 sequences are MDHEN and SYDVKM. The CDR3 nucleotides read TGTGCCAGCAGTTATTTTGGGGCCAACGTCCTGACTTTC. It specifies CASSYFGANVLTF.